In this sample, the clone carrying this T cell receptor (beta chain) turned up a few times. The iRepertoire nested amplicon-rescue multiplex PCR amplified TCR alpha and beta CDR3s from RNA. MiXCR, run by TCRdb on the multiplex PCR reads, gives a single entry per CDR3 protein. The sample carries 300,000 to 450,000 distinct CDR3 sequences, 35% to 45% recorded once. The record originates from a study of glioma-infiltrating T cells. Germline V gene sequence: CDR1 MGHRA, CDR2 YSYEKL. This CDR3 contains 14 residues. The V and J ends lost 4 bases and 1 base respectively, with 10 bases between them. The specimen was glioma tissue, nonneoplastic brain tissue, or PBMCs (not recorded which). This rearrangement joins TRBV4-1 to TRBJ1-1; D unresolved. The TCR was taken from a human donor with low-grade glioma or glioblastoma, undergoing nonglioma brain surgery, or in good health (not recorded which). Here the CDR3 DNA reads TGCGCCAGCAGCCCAGGACGGGGGAACACTGAAGCTTTCTTT. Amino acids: CASSPGRGNTEAFF.